This T cell receptor beta chain was observed in a study of early T cells in non-severe SARS-CoV-2 infection. Looking at the study overall: Unsorted whole blood bulk RNA was sequenced, with unpaired chains.

Tagging with unique molecular identifiers was applied to individual cDNA molecules. One entry per CDR3 protein results from TCRdb running MiXCR on the 5' RACE reads. This sample carries more than 40,000 distinct CDR3 sequences, 5% to 5.5% of them seen once, and the ten largest clones take about 5.4%. CDR3 length: 14 amino acids. Findings and limits, study-wide: Anti-spike CD8 responses were favored by VDJdb matching, which missed private and CD4 specificities.

This clonotype was observed many times. Its antigen is not known. The TCR originated in an adult who was a healthcare worker with PCR-confirmed SARS-CoV-2 infection or an uninfected control (not recorded which). The sequences come from whole blood, collected at baseline. This rearrangement joins TRBV21-1 to TRBJ1-1; TRBD1 is the table's D call, not checked against the DNA. TRBV21-1 is a recognized pseudogene. This CDR3 is CASMEPDRSTEAFF. The CDR3 DNA reads TGTGCCAGCATGGAGCCTGACAGGTCGACTGAAGCTTTCTTT.